This T cell receptor beta chain appears in the sequencing data of a study of PD-1 blockade in classical Hodgkin lymphoma. The time point is: cycle 4 day 1 (C4D1), after 5 to 7 weeks of nivolumab. Each patient relapsed following autologous stem cell transplantation, and prior brentuximab vedotin exposure differed. Thawed PBMCs yielded CD4+ T cells through magnetic negative selection. Progressive disease, partial response or complete response was each patient's best response. For this clone: Its matching antigen is unknown.

Study-level findings and limits: Patients starting nivolumab under 1 year after ASCT were excluded.

Germline V lookup: CDR1 MNHEY, CDR2 SVGAGI. The CDR3 runs to 14 residues. Between the trimmed V and J ends, which lost 6 bases and 0 bases, there was a span of 9 bases. Method: immunoSEQ multiplex PCR; TCRdb's copy keeps in-frame clones and lacks some. The sample has around 37,000 clones, 92% seen once. This sequence joins TRBV6-5 and TRBJ1-3, with unresolved D. The input for sequencing was CD4+ T cells from blood, taken before the fourth cycle of nivolumab. The receptor's source is a human donor with classical Hodgkin lymphoma. As DNA, the CDR3 is TGTGCCAGCAGGAACCTGGGCTCTGGAAACACCATATATTTT. This sequence encodes CASRNLGSGNTIYF.